These 26 T cell receptor beta chains were sequenced from one sample in a study of graft-versus-host responses after intestinal transplantation. CFSE-labeled responder cells (200,000) were plated with 200,000 irradiated, violet-dye-labeled stimulator cells. Some clones are missing from TCRdb's copy, which holds only in-frame ones; the method was immunoSEQ multiplex PCR. This sample has roughly 20,000 clones, with 40% to 45% found just once. This sample comprised alloreactive CD8+ T cells from a mixed lymphocyte reaction culture, obtained before intestinal transplant. Subset described: CFSE-low proliferating T cells sorted from roughly 6-day pre-transplant mixed lymphocyte reaction (GvH or HvG direction). These receptors were obtained from a human patient who received an intestinal transplant.

A single count supports this clone. The chain carries TRBV10-1 and TRBJ2-1; 10 bases are a match to TRBD2. The CDR3 sequence is 18 residues long. Germline V lookup: CDR1 WNHNN, CDR2 SYGVQD (reference sequence). Unmatched junction bases numbered 17, after V lost 8 bases and J lost 4 bases. The chain's CDR3 is CASPRHHRSGRGYNEQFF. The DNA for the CDR3 is TGCGCCAGCCCAAGGCATCATCGCAGCGGGAGGGGGTACAATGAGCAGTTCTTC.

This chain joins TRBV10-3 and TRBJ1-5, with D maybe TRBD1 (6 bases). V was trimmed by 10 bases and J by 2 bases, leaving 12 bases between them. This CDR3 has 13 amino acids. The germline V gene encodes CDR1 ENHRY and CDR2 SYGVKD. CDR3 loop: CATRTEGNQPQHF. The DNA of the CDR3 is TGTGCCACCAGGACAGAGGGCAATCAGCCCCAGCATTTT.

The rearrangement joins TRBV19 to TRBJ2-7; tentatively, D is TRBD1 or TRBD2 (5 bases each). Germline V CDR1 and CDR2: LNHDA, SQIVND (reference sequence). The CDR3 runs to 16 residues. V lost 4 bases, J lost 2 bases, and 18 bases lay in between. CDR3 nucleotides: TGTGCCAGTAGTACCCCCGAGGGTAGAGGGGCCTACGAGCAGTACTTC. Translated, it gives CASSTPEGRGAYEQYF.

The chain has TRBV9 and TRBJ1-1, with a tentative D call TRBD1 (5 bases). Trimming took off 0 bases at V and 2 bases at J, with 8 bases between the two ends. This CDR3 comprises 14 residues. Germline CDR1 reads SGDLS; CDR2 reads YYNGEE. This CDR3 reads CASSVETANTEAFF. CDR3 in DNA: TGTGCCAGCAGCGTAGAGACAGCCAACACTGAAGCTTTCTTT.

By share, this clone counts as medium-sized (0.01 to 0.1%). The rearrangement joins TRBV6-1 to TRBJ2-3; 13 positions match TRBD2. The germline gives CDR1 MNHNS, CDR2 SASEGT. Trimming at V came to 8 bases and at J to 3 bases, leaving 5 bases not matched to a gene. CDR3 length equals 15 residues. This CDR3 reads CASDGLAGVTDTQYF. The CDR3 DNA reads as TGTGCCAGCGACGGACTAGCGGGAGTTACAGATACGCAGTATTTT.

In its sample, this clone was seen a few times. The rearrangement uses TRBV5-4 and TRBJ2-3; unclear D gene. With 4 bases removed from V and 3 bases from J, the gap between germline ends came to 12 bases. Germline CDR1 SGHNT, CDR2 YYREEE (reference sequence). This CDR3 comprises 14 residues. CDR3 region: CASSPYGVTDTQYF. In DNA, the CDR3 is TGTGCCAGCAGCCCCTACGGAGTGACAGATACGCAGTATTTT.

By share of the sample, this clone is medium-sized (0.01 to 0.1%). The chain recombines TRBV2 with TRBJ1-1; D unresolved. The germline CDR1 and CDR2 sequences are SNHLY and FYNNEI. V lost 6 bases to trimming and J lost 5 bases, with 7 bases between them. CDR3 size: 11 residues. The CDR3 DNA is TGTGCCAGCAGAGTCCTGACTGAAGCTTTCTTT. It yields the protein CASRVLTEAFF. Looking up the rest from reference TRBV2 and TRBJ1-1 gives the full variable domain: EPEVTQTPSHQVTQMGQEVILRCVPISNHLYFYWYRQILGQKVEFLVSFYNNEISEKSEIFDDQFSVERPDGSNFTLKIRSTKLEDSAMYFCASRVLTEAFFGQGTRLTVV.

This rearrangement joins TRBV2 to TRBJ1-3, with D possibly TRBD1 on 5 matching bases. V lost 1 base, J lost 2 bases, and 9 bases lay in between. CDR1 is SNHLY and CDR2 is FYNNEI in the germline V gene. The CDR3 sequence is 15 residues long. The CDR3 sequence is CASSEEAGPGNTIYF. CDR3 in DNA: TGTGCCAGCAGTGAAGAGGCAGGGCCTGGAAACACCATATATTTT. The whole variable domain, remainder taken from reference TRBV2 and TRBJ1-3, is EPEVTQTPSHQVTQMGQEVILRCVPISNHLYFYWYRQILGQKVEFLVSFYNNEISEKSEIFDDQFSVERPDGSNFTLKIRSTKLEDSAMYFCASSEEAGPGNTIYFGEGSWLTVV.

This clone was seen more than once but under ten times. The V and J genes are TRBV5-1 and TRBJ2-1; no clear D gene. The germline V gene encodes CDR1 SGHRS and CDR2 YFSETQ. This CDR3 comprises 15 residues. V gave up 0 bases and J gave up 0 bases, with 7 bases separating them. CDR3 region: CASSLVHNSYNEQFF. CDR3 coding DNA: TGCGCCAGCAGCTTGGTGCACAACTCCTACAATGAGCAGTTCTTC.

The chain couples TRBV28 to TRBJ1-4; D not resolved. The CDR3 totals 11 residues. Between the trimmed V and J ends, which lost 1 base and 14 bases, there was a span of 8 bases. CDR1 MDHEN and CDR2 SYDVKM come from the germline V gene. The CDR3 sequence is CASSLFGWLFF. DNA of the CDR3: TGTGCCAGCAGTTTATTCGGGTGGCTGTTTTTT.

The gene calls are TRBV6-1 and TRBJ2-7, with 8 bases lining up with TRBD1. Trimming at V came to 5 bases and at J to 2 bases, leaving 2 bases not matched to a gene. This CDR3 is built from 13 residues. CDR1 and CDR2 from the germline V gene are MNHNS and SASEGT. The CDR3, as DNA: TGTGCCAGCAGTCGGGACAGGACCTACGAGCAGTACTTC. Residues: CASSRDRTYEQYF.

The chain recombines TRBV6-5 with TRBJ2-7, with TRBD1 matching over 7 bases. With V trimmed by 7 bases and J by 8 bases, 11 bases remained unmatched. Germline CDR1 and CDR2: MNHEY and SVGAGI. This CDR3 region has 13 residues. The CDR3 is CASTTGWFWKQYF. The CDR3 coding sequence is TGTGCCAGCACGACAGGGTGGTTCTGGAAGCAGTACTTC.

The rearrangement joins TRBV2 to TRBJ2-3; 11 bases fit TRBD2. The germline CDR1 and CDR2 sequences are SNHLY and FYNNEI. The CDR3 has 16 residues. Trimming removed 2 bases from V and 5 bases from J; junction bases left unmatched: 6. As DNA, the CDR3 is TGTGCCAGCAGTGAATGGGTAGCGGGAGGGAGAGATACGCAGTATTTT. This encodes CASSEWVAGGRDTQYF.

The V call is TRBV28, the J call TRBJ1-1; 8 bases agree with TRBD1. The J segment lost 6 bases and the V segment lost 6 bases, leaving 9 bases of the junction unmatched. The CDR3 extends over 14 amino acids. The V gene's germline CDR1 is MDHEN and CDR2 SYDVKM. The CDR3 region is CASRWTGSFAEAFF. The CDR3 DNA sequence: TGTGCCAGCAGATGGACAGGGTCTTTCGCTGAAGCTTTCTTT.

As for this clone: Mismatch with germline at one junction end may stem from a read error. The chain couples TRBV5-1 to TRBJ2-5; the D gene is possibly TRBD1 (6 bases). Germline CDR1 reads SGHRS; CDR2 reads YFSETQ. CDR3 length equals 14 residues. For the CDR3, the DNA is TGCGCCAGCAGCCCCTGGGACACCCAAGATACCCAGTACTTC. Amino acids: CASSPWDTQDTQYF.

This clone came up a few times. The CDR3 nucleotides are TGCAGCGTAACAGGGAGTGGATGGACAGATACGCAGTATTTT. Amino acids: CSVTGSGWTDTQYF. The V call is TRBV29-1, the J call TRBJ2-3; perhaps TRBD1 as D (6 bases). The CDR3 spans 14 residues. Germline loops: CDR1 SQVTM, CDR2 ANQGSEA. The V and J ends lost 6 bases and 3 bases respectively, with 16 bases between them.

This clone was seen only once. The J gene is TRBJ2-1, the V gene TRBV5-1; possibly TRBD1 or TRBD2 for D (5 bases each). In germline, CDR1 is SGHRS, CDR2 YFSETQ. This CDR3 region has 14 residues. Trimming took 4 bases from V and 2 from J, leaving 10 bases between them. DNA of the CDR3: TGCGCCAGCAGCCTCACGGGACCCTACAATGAGCAGTTCTTC. This codes for CASSLTGPYNEQFF.

This clone occurred a few times. This chain connects TRBV18 to TRBJ2-5; 10 nucleotides agree with TRBD2. CDR3 length: 15 residues. Germline V lookup: CDR1 KGHSH, CDR2 LQKENI. After removal of 5 bases from V and 1 base from J, the junction contained 4 bases not matched to a gene. CDR3 sequence reads: CASSNLAGAQETQYF. The CDR3 region has the DNA TGTGCCAGCTCAAACCTAGCGGGAGCCCAAGAGACCCAGTACTTC.

This clone showed up just a few times. The chain is built from TRBV11-2 and TRBJ2-1; TRBD2 might be the D (6 bases). The CDR3 extends over 17 amino acids. V was clipped by 4 bases and J by 4 bases, with 20 bases between them. The germline CDR1 and CDR2 sequences are SGHAT and FQNNGV. CDR3 coding DNA: TGTGCCAGCAGCTCCATGGAGGGGCTATCCCAATACAATGAGCAGTTCTTC. Its protein is CASSSMEGLSQYNEQFF.

The V call is TRBV29-1, the J call TRBJ2-1, with D possibly being TRBD2 (6 bases). Germline lookup yields CDR1 SQVTM and CDR2 ANQGSEA. The CDR3 loop spans 15 amino acids. The germline V and J ends were trimmed by 4 bases and 0 bases, with 13 bases remaining between them. The DNA of the CDR3 is TGCAGCGTTGGGAGGGCCCTTAGCTCCTACAATGAGCAGTTCTTC. This codes for CSVGRALSSYNEQFF.

DNA for the CDR3: TGTGCCAGCTCACCTAGTGGAGGATCCGGGGAGCTGTTTTTT. Its protein product is CASSPSGGSGELFF. This chain links TRBV18 with TRBJ2-2, with a weak D call TRBD2 (5 bases). Trimming took 3 bases from V and 6 from J, leaving 11 bases between them. The CDR3 totals 14 residues. Germline-derived CDR1 and CDR2 are KGHSH and LQKENI.

Concerning this clone: One end of the junction is discordant with germline, which a read error may explain. In the same sample, other DNA sequences code for this CDR3. CDR3: CASSLSRTRRGNTEAFF. The CDR3 nucleotides are TGTGCCAGCAGCTTATCGAGGACACGCAGGGGCAACACTGAAGCTTTCTTT. V is TRBV27 and J is TRBJ1-1; maybe TRBD1 (6 bases). The CDR3 length is 17 residues. CDR1 is MNHEY, CDR2 SMNVEV, per germline (reference sequence).

This chain uses TRBV5-8 with TRBJ2-7, with 14 bases that match TRBD2. Germline CDR1 and CDR2: SGHTS and YDEGEE. V shed 4 bases, J shed 9 bases, and the junction held 9 bases outside the gene matches. The CDR3 has 15 amino acids. The CDR3 coding sequence is TGTGCCAGCAGCGGTCCGGGACTAGCGGGAGTGACGCAGTACTTC. This sequence encodes CASSGPGLAGVTQYF.

This clone occurred a few times. The gene calls are TRBV5-1 and TRBJ2-2, with 13 nucleotides matching TRBD2. From germline, CDR1 is SGHRS and CDR2 YFSETQ. V was clipped by 7 bases and J by 6 bases; unmatched bases: 9. CDR3 length: 16 amino acids. CDR3 loop: CASSPLGLAGAGELFF. The DNA for the CDR3 is TGCGCCAGCTCCCCGCTAGGACTAGCGGGAGCCGGGGAGCTGTTTTTT.

The chain links TRBV4-1 to TRBJ1-1; D is perhaps TRBD1 (6 bases). V was trimmed by 0 bases and J by 3 bases, leaving 11 bases between them. CDR1 and CDR2 (germline): MGHRA, YSYEKL. This CDR3 contains 15 residues. CDR3 sequence: CASSQEHYRDTEAFF. The CDR3 DNA is TGCGCCAGCAGCCAAGAACACTACAGGGACACTGAAGCTTTCTTT.

The CDR3 nucleotides are TGCAGCGTTTCAAGCGGGGTGGGCAGCTCCTACAATGAGCAGTTCTTC. Amino acids: CSVSSGVGSSYNEQFF. This chain connects TRBV29-1 to TRBJ2-1; 7 nucleotides align to TRBD2. Germline V lookup: CDR1 SQVTM, CDR2 ANQGSEA. V lost 5 bases to trimming and J lost 0 bases; unmatched junction nucleotides: 10. The length of the CDR3 is 16 residues.